Below are 23 T cell receptor beta chains sequenced from a single sample in a study of cytomegalovirus exposure and HLA in healthy donors. 13 Jbeta primers and 60 Vbeta primers were used for the PCR. The assay was immunoSEQ multiplex PCR, and TCRdb's table has in-frame clones only and misses some. The sample contains around 55,000 clones, about four fifths of which appear only once. The sample comprised PBMCs. The receptors come from a female donor in good health and CMV-seronegative.

This rearrangement joins TRBV18 to TRBJ2-5; D is unresolved. The ends were cut back, 4 bases at V and 0 bases at J, with 3 bases in the middle. Germline V gives CDR1 KGHSH, CDR2 LQKENI. The CDR3 consists of 12 residues. CDR3: CASSHYQETQYF. Written as DNA, the CDR3 is TGTGCCAGCTCACACTACCAAGAGACCCAGTACTTC. Looking up the rest from reference TRBV18 and TRBJ2-5 gives the full variable domain: NAGVMQNPRHLVRRRGQEARLRCSPMKGHSHVYWYRQLPEEGLKFMVYLQKENIIDESGMPKERFSAEFPKEGPSILRIQQVVRGDSAAYFCASSHYQETQYFGPGTRLLVL.

V is TRBV4-3 and J is TRBJ1-1; 8 bases map to TRBD1. The ends lost 6 bases at V and 3 bases at J; junction bases unmatched: 3. CDR1 LGHNA and CDR2 YSLEER come from the germline V gene. The CDR3 sequence is 13 residues long. The chain's CDR3 is CASRPTGDTEAFF. The CDR3 nucleotides read TGCGCCAGCAGACCGACAGGGGACACTGAAGCTTTCTTT.

The chain recombines TRBV7-9 with TRBJ2-2, with D possibly TRBD1 on 5 matching bases. Trimming left V 4 bases short and J 6 bases short, with 12 bases between. Germline CDR1 is SEHNR and CDR2 is FQNEAQ (reference sequence). The CDR3 sequence is 14 residues long. The CDR3 DNA reads as TGTGCCAGCAGCTCCGCAGGGTCTGCCGGGGAGCTGTTTTTT. This translates into CASSSAGSAGELFF. The full variable domain, in which reference TRBV7-9 and TRBJ2-2 provide the parts outside the CDR3, is DTGVSQNPRHKITKRGQNVTFRCDPISEHNRLYWYRQTLGQGPEFLTYFQNEAQLEKSRLLSDRFSAERPKGSFSTLEIQRTEQGDSAMYLCASSSAGSAGELFFGEGSRLTVL.

The genes are TRBV7-9 and TRBJ1-6, with 7 bases identical to TRBD1. This CDR3 has 15 residues. J gave up 6 bases and V 5 bases, and 7 bases lay outside the gene matches. The germline V gene encodes CDR1 SEHNR and CDR2 FQNEAQ (reference sequence). CDR3 DNA sequence: TGTGCCAGCAGCACCACCACAGGGGTTAATTCACCCCTCCACTTT. It encodes CASSTTTGVNSPLHF.

The genes are TRBV7-9 and TRBJ2-5; tentatively, D is TRBD2 (5 bases). The CDR3 has 14 residues. The V gene lost 2 bases and the J gene lost 0 bases, with 7 bases spanning the gap. Germline values: CDR1 SEHNR, CDR2 FQNEAQ (reference sequence). CDR3 residues: CASSLREYQETQYF. In nucleotides, the CDR3 is TGTGCCAGCAGCTTAAGGGAGTACCAAGAGACCCAGTACTTC.

A few counts support this clone. This chain joins TRBV5-6 and TRBJ2-7; 11 nucleotides match TRBD2. This CDR3 is built from 15 residues. Germline CDR1 SGHDT, CDR2 YYEEEE. Losses at the gene ends were 3 bases for V and 7 bases for J; bases not matched to a gene: 9. The CDR3 bases are TGTGCCAGCAGCTCCACGACTAGCGGGGTAGGAGAGCAGTACTTC. Its translation is CASSSTTSGVGEQYF.

A few counts support this clone. This chain connects TRBV7-2 to TRBJ1-5; 8 nucleotides match TRBD1. V dropped 5 bases and J dropped 5; count of bases not matched to a gene: 2. Germline V lookup: CDR1 SGHTA, CDR2 FQGNSA. The CDR3 spans 13 residues. This CDR3 is CASSQDRDQPQHF. As DNA, the CDR3 is TGTGCCAGCAGCCAGGACAGGGATCAGCCCCAGCATTTT.

The chain has TRBV6-5 and TRBJ2-6, with a tentative D call TRBD2 (6 bases). Germline V lookup: CDR1 MNHEY, CDR2 SVGAGI. The V gene lost 8 bases and the J gene lost 4 bases, with 9 bases spanning the gap. This CDR3 is 13 amino acids long. The DNA of the CDR3 is TGTGCCAGCGGGGGAGGCGGGGCCAACGTCCTGACTTTC. Its protein product is CASGGGGANVLTF.

The V call is TRBV2, the J call TRBJ1-2; 7 positions agree with TRBD1. V shed 9 bases and J 7 bases; nucleotides not matched to a gene: 11. The CDR3 runs 13 residues. From germline, CDR1 is SNHLY and CDR2 FYNNEI. DNA of the CDR3: TGTGCCAGTCGAACGACAGGGCCCAGTGGCTACACCTTC. This encodes CASRTTGPSGYTF.

This chain connects TRBV5-1 to TRBJ2-3; 7 bases line up with TRBD2. This CDR3 region has 13 residues. Trimming at V came to 6 bases and at J to 0 bases, leaving 1 base not matched to a gene. Germline values: CDR1 SGHRS, CDR2 YFSETQ. The CDR3 DNA follows: TGCGCCAGCAACGGGGGGAGCACAGATACGCAGTATTTT. It encodes CASNGGSTDTQYF. Full variable domain (missing parts from reference TRBV5-1 and TRBJ2-3): KAGVTQTPRYLIKTRGQQVTLSCSPISGHRSVSWYQQTPGQGLQFLFEYFSETQRNKGNFPGRFSGRQFSNSRSEMNVSTLELGDSALYLCASNGGSTDTQYFGPGTRLTVL.

The gene calls are TRBV5-1 and TRBJ1-6, with D possibly matching TRBD1 (6 bases). Germline V gene sequence: CDR1 SGHRS, CDR2 YFSETQ. The CDR3 covers 14 residues. V was pared by 4 bases and J by 10 bases, with 15 bases between. CDR3 sequence reads: CASSPDRSGSPLHF. CDR3 bases: TGCGCCAGCAGCCCAGACAGGTCGGGATCACCCCTCCACTTT.

V gene TRBV7-2 combines with J gene TRBJ2-2; no clear D gene. Germline V lookup: CDR1 SGHTA, CDR2 FQGNSA. The CDR3 consists of 14 residues. Trimming removed 1 base from V and 7 bases from J, with 10 bases in between. CDR3 nucleotides: TGTGCCAGCAGCTTAGTGTCGAGGTTCGGGGAGCTGTTTTTT. Protein sequence: CASSLVSRFGELFF.

This clone was picked up a small number of times. In DNA, the CDR3 is TGTGCCAGCAGCCCCCGTGGGGGAGGAACTAATGAAAAACTGTTTTTT. Encoded protein: CASSPRGGGTNEKLFF. V gene TRBV7-2 combines with J gene TRBJ1-4; TRBD1 might be the D (5 bases). The CDR3 totals 16 residues. CDR1 and CDR2 from the germline V gene are SGHTA and FQGNSA. V lost 5 bases and J 1 base, leaving 14 bases between the germline ends.

This chain joins TRBV11-3 and TRBJ2-3, with 8 bases that match TRBD2. Germline CDR1 SGHNT, CDR2 YENEEA. V gave up 5 bases and J gave up 8 bases; unmatched junction bases: 6. CDR3 size: 13 residues. CDR3 in DNA: TGTGCCAGCAGCCCCACGGGAGGGGGTACGCAGTATTTT. Protein product: CASSPTGGGTQYF.

The CDR3 nucleotides are TGTGCCAGCAGTCCTGGGACAGGGGACTGGTACACCTTC. It encodes CASSPGTGDWYTF. The chain has TRBV6-5 and TRBJ1-2, with 10 positions matching TRBD1. The CDR3 extends over 13 amino acids. Germline V gene lookup returns CDR1 MNHEY and CDR2 SVGAGI. Trimming removed 5 bases from V and 11 bases from J; junction bases left unmatched: 8.

The chain combines TRBV6-1 with TRBJ2-5; unclear D gene. TRBJ2-7 matches the DNA end more closely, so the J call is doubtful. CDR1 and CDR2 (germline): MNHNS, SASEGT. The CDR3 length is 12 residues. The CDR3 nucleotides read TGTGCCAGCAAGACGACTGTTTACGAGCAGTACTTC. It is translated as CASKTTVYEQYF.

Comments on this clone: No conserved phenylalanine or tryptophan is present at the end of the CDR3, so a read error is the likely explanation. J is TRBJ1-5 and V is TRBV7-9; possibly TRBD1 for D (5 bases). CDR3 length: 15 residues. V lost 5 bases and J 3 bases, leaving 14 bases between the germline ends. CDR1 and CDR2 from the germline V gene are SEHNR and FQNEAQ (reference sequence). The CDR3 region is CASSTSDSFNQPQHV. Here the CDR3 DNA reads TGTGCCAGCAGCACTTCCGACAGTTTCAATCAGCCCCAGCATGTT.

The chain links TRBV5-1 to TRBJ1-2; D uncertain. The length of the CDR3 is 13 residues. Germline values: CDR1 SGHRS, CDR2 YFSETQ. Trimming stripped 2 bases from V and 1 base from J, with 6 bases between. CDR3: CASSFSSNYGYTF. The CDR3 nucleotides read TGCGCCAGCAGCTTTTCCAGTAACTATGGCTACACCTTC.

This clone has just one count. V gene TRBV5-1 combines with J gene TRBJ2-3, with D perhaps TRBD1 (5 bases). Germline V CDR1 and CDR2: SGHRS, YFSETQ. The V end was cut by 6 bases, the J end by 6 bases, with 20 bases between. The CDR3 consists of 15 residues. Here the CDR3 reads CASKGIGPGLDTQYF. The CDR3, as DNA: TGCGCCAGCAAGGGAATCGGGCCAGGGCTGGATACGCAGTATTTT.

The CDR3: CASSLANGGAGYTF. DNA for the CDR3: TGTGCCAGCAGCTTAGCGAACGGTGGAGCTGGCTACACCTTC. This rearrangement joins TRBV7-2 to TRBJ1-2; D uncertain. Germline loops: CDR1 SGHTA, CDR2 FQGNSA. The V end lost 0 bases, the J end lost 7 bases, and 12 bases lay between the germline ends. The CDR3 is made up of 14 amino acids.

This clone was found a few times. CDR3 in amino acids: CASSYSRGGKETQYF. The CDR3 coding sequence is TGTGCCAGCAGTTACTCCCGGGGGGGCAAAGAGACCCAGTACTTC. V usage is TRBV6-6 and J usage is TRBJ2-5; 8 nucleotides line up with TRBD2. CDR1 MNHNY and CDR2 SVGAGI come from the germline V gene (reference sequence). This CDR3 is built from 15 residues. V was clipped by 0 bases and J by 3 bases; unmatched bases: 3.

The chain couples TRBV5-8 to TRBJ2-3, with 10 positions matching TRBD1. Germline-derived CDR1 and CDR2 are SGHTS and YDEGEE. With V trimmed by 4 bases and J by 1 base, 3 bases remained unmatched. This CDR3 region has 15 residues. DNA for the CDR3: TGTGCCAGCAGCCTCGGACAGGGGGGCACAGATACGCAGTATTTT. Translation: CASSLGQGGTDTQYF. The full variable domain, in which reference TRBV5-8 and TRBJ2-3 provide the parts outside the CDR3, is EAGVTQSPTHLIKTRGQQATLRCSPISGHTSVYWYQQALGLGLQFLLWYDEGEERNRGNFPPRFSGRQFPNYSSELNVNALELEDSALYLCASSLGQGGTDTQYFGPGTRLTVL.

This clone was recorded only once. The V gene is TRBV9, the J gene TRBJ2-6, with D unresolved. The length of the CDR3 is 17 residues. Germline CDR1 SGDLS, CDR2 YYNGEE. The V end lost 0 bases, the J end lost 0 bases, and 10 bases lay between the germline ends. For the CDR3, the DNA is TGTGCCAGCAGCGTAGTACTCTCTGACTCTGGGGCCAACGTCCTGACTTTC. This encodes CASSVVLSDSGANVLTF.